A selection of T cell receptor beta chains follows, all from one sample in a study of T cell clonotyping in hematopoietic cell transplantation. The data were produced by immunoSEQ multiplex PCR, yet TCRdb's version contains in-frame clones alone and is incomplete. The sample lists some 14,000 clones; around 98% were seen once. The specimen comprised peripheral blood mononuclear cells, sampled 30 days after allogeneic stem cell transplant. The receptors originated from a female patient aged 45-60 years who had an allogeneic stem cell transplant from an unrelated donor, so T cells may come from the graft donor. Some clones in this sample may be carry-over from other donors' samples. CDR3s include the opening cysteine and the closing phenylalanine or tryptophan. The D gene is left open where the match is weak.

cdr3_aa: CASSFSRTEAFF
cdr3_nt: TGTGCCAGCAGCTTCTCCAGGACTGAAGCTTTCTTT
d_call: NA
j_call: TRBJ1-1
v_call: TRBV7-8

cdr3_aa: CASRSDGIYEQYF
cdr3_nt: TGTGCCAGCAGATCGGACGGCATCTACGAGCAGTACTTC
d_call: NA
j_call: TRBJ2-7
v_call: TRBV2

cdr3_aa: CASSLVGGGNSPLHF
cdr3_nt: TGTGCCAGCAGCTTGGTTGGGGGTGGTAATTCACCCCTCCACTTT
d_call: NA
j_call: TRBJ1-6
v_call: TRBV5-4

cdr3_aa: CASSEPGTGGDTQYF
cdr3_nt: TGTGCCAGCAGTGAACCGGGGACAGGGGGGGATACGCAGTATTTT
d_call: TRBD1
j_call: TRBJ2-3
v_call: TRBV25-1

cdr3_aa: CASSSHYEQYF
cdr3_nt: TGTGCCAGCAGCTCCCACTACGAGCAGTACTTC
d_call: NA
j_call: TRBJ2-7
v_call: TRBV5-8

cdr3_aa: CAWSPPGGSGGDTQYF
cdr3_nt: TGTGCCTGGAGTCCCCCGGGGGGTAGCGGGGGGGATACGCAGTATTTT
d_call: TRBD2
j_call: TRBJ2-3
v_call: TRBV30

cdr3_aa: CASSGQTKNIQYF
cdr3_nt: TGTGCCAGCAGTGGACAGACAAAAAACATTCAGTACTTC
d_call: NA
j_call: TRBJ2-4
v_call: TRBV2

cdr3_aa: CASSKGDRVANYGYTF
cdr3_nt: TGTGCCAGTAGTAAAGGGGACAGAGTAGCTAACTATGGCTACACCTTC
d_call: TRBD1
j_call: TRBJ1-2
v_call: TRBV19

cdr3_aa: CAWMGQGAPGANVLTF
cdr3_nt: TGTGCCTGGATGGGACAGGGGGCCCCTGGGGCCAACGTCCTGACTTTC
d_call: TRBD1
j_call: TRBJ2-6
v_call: TRBV30

cdr3_aa: CSVRGAPYEQYF
cdr3_nt: TGCAGCGTTCGGGGGGCCCCCTACGAGCAGTACTTC
d_call: NA
j_call: TRBJ2-7
v_call: TRBV29-1

cdr3_aa: CASSLTNPTYGYTF
cdr3_nt: TGTGCCAGCAGTTTGACAAATCCTACTTATGGCTACACCTTC
d_call: NA
j_call: TRBJ1-2
v_call: TRBV5-4

cdr3_aa: CASSVGSQSEQFF
cdr3_nt: TGTGCCAGCAGCGTAGGTTCCCAAAGTGAGCAGTTCTTC
d_call: NA
j_call: TRBJ2-1
v_call: TRBV9

cdr3_aa: CAWSVGDSQPQHF
cdr3_nt: TGTGCCTGGAGTGTGGGGGACTCCCAGCCCCAGCATTTT
d_call: NA
j_call: TRBJ1-5
v_call: TRBV30

cdr3_aa: CAYRENTMRTNEKLFF
cdr3_nt: TGTGCCTACCGGGAAAACACCATGAGGACTAATGAAAAACTGTTTTTT
d_call: NA
j_call: TRBJ1-4
v_call: TRBV30